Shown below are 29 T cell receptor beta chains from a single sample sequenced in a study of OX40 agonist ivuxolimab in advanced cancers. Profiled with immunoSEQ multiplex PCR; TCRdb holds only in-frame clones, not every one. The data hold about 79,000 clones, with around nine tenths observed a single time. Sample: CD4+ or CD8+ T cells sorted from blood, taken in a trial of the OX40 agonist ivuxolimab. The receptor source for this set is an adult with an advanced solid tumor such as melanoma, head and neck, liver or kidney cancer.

The CDR3 is CASSSRDRGSTDTQYF. CDR3 bases: TGTGCCAGCAGCTCCCGGGACAGGGGATCGACAGATACGCAGTATTTT. J is TRBJ2-3 and V is TRBV5-4; 10 positions agree with TRBD1. The germline V gene encodes CDR1 SGHNT and CDR2 YYREEE (reference sequence). The ends lost 3 bases at V and 3 bases at J; junction bases unmatched: 7. The CDR3 runs 16 residues.

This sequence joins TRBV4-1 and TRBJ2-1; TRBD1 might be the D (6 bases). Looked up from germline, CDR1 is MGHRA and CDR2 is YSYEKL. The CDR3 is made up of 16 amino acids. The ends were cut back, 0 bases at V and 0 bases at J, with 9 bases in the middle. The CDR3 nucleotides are TGCGCCAGCAGCCAAGATTACAGGGACTCCTACAATGAGCAGTTCTTC. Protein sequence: CASSQDYRDSYNEQFF.

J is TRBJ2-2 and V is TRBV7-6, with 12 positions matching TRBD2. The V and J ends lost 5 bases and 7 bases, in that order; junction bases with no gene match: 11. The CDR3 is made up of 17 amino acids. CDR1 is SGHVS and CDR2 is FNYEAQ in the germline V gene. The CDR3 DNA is TGTGCCAGCAGCCACGCGCTAGCGGGAGGGGATCACGGGGAGCTGTTTTTT. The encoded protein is CASSHALAGGDHGELFF.

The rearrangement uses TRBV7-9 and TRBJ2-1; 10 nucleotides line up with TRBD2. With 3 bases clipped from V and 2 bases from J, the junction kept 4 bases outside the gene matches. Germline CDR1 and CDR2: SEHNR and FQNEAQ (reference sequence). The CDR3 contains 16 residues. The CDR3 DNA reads TGTGCCAGCAGCTTTATAGCGGGAGGCGCCTACAATGAGCAGTTCTTC. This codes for CASSFIAGGAYNEQFF.

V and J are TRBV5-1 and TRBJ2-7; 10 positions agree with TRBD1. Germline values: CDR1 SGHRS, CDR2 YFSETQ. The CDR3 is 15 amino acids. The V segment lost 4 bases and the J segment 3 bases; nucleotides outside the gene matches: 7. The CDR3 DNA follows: TGCGCCAGCAGCCTCGCCGGGACAGGGGACTACGAGCAGTACTTC. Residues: CASSLAGTGDYEQYF.

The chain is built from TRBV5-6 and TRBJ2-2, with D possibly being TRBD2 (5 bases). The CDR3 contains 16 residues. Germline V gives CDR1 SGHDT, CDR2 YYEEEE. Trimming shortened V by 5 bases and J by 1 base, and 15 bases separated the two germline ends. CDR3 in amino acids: CASSIGSGWNTGELFF. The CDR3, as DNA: TGTGCCAGCAGTATTGGTTCGGGATGGAACACCGGGGAGCTGTTTTTT.

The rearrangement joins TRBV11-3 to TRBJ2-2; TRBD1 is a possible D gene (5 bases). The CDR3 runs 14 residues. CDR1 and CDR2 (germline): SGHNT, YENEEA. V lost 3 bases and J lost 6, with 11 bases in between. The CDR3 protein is CASSFLGAPGELFF. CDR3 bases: TGTGCCAGCAGCTTTTTAGGGGCACCCGGGGAGCTGTTTTTT.

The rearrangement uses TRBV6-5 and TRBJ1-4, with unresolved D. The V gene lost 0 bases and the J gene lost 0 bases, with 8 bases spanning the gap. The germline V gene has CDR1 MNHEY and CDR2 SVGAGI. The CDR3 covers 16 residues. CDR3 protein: CASSYSRQTTNEKLFF. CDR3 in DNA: TGTGCCAGCAGTTACTCGCGCCAGACAACTAATGAAAAACTGTTTTTT.

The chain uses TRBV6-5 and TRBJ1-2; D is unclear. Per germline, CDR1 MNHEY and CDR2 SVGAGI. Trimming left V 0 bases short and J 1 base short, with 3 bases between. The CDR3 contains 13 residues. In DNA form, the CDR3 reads TGTGCCAGCAGTTACTCGTATAACTATGGCTACACCTTC. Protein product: CASSYSYNYGYTF.

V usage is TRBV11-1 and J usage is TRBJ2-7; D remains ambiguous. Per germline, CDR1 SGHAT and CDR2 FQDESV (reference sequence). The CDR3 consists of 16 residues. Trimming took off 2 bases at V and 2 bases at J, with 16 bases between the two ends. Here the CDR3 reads CASSLSGRLETYEQYF. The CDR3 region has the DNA TGTGCCAGCAGCTTATCTGGACGGCTCGAGACCTACGAGCAGTACTTC.

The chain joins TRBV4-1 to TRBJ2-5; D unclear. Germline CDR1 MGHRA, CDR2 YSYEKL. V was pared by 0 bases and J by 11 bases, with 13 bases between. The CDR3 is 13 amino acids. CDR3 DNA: TGCGCCAGCAGCCAAGAGGCGAGGCAGCAGCAGTACTTC. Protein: CASSQEARQQQYF.

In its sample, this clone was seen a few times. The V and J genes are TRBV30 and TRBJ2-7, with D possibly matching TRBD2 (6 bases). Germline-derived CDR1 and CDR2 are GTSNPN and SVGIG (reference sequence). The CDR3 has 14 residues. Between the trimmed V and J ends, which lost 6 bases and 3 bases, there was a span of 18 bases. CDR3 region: CACVLAAGYYEQYF. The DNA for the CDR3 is TGTGCCTGCGTTTTAGCTGCGGGATACTACGAGCAGTACTTC.

The CDR3 DNA sequence: TGTGCCAGCAGCTTCGGGGGTTATGAGCAGTTCTTC. This translates into CASSFGGYEQFF. This sequence joins TRBV7-9 and TRBJ2-1, with a tentative D call TRBD2 (6 bases). Trimming pared 3 bases from V and 8 bases from J, leaving 8 bases between. The CDR3 spans 12 residues. CDR1 is SEHNR and CDR2 is FQNEAQ in the germline V gene (reference sequence).

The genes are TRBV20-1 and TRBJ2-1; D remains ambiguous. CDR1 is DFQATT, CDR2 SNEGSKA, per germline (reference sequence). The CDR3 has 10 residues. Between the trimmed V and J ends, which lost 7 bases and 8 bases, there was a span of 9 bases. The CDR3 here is CSVGEDEQFF. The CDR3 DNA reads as TGCAGTGTGGGTGAGGATGAGCAGTTCTTC.

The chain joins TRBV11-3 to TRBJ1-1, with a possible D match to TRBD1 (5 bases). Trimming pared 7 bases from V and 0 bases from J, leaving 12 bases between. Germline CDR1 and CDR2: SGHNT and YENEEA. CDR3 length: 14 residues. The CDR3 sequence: CASTWGRMNTEAFF. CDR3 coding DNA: TGTGCCAGCACCTGGGGGAGAATGAACACTGAAGCTTTCTTT. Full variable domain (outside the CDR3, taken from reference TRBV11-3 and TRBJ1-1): EAGVVQSPRYKIIEKKQPVAFWCNPISGHNTLYWYLQNLGQGPELLIRYENEEAVDDSQLPKDRFSAERLKGVDSTLKIQPAELGDSAVYLCASTWGRMNTEAFFGQGTRLTVV.

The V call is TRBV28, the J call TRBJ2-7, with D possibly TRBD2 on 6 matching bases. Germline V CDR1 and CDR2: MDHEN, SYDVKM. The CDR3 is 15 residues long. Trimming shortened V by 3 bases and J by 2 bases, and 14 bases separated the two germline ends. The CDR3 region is CASSFEGGTAYEQYF. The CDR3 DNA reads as TGTGCCAGCAGTTTTGAGGGAGGCACAGCCTACGAGCAGTACTTC.

CDR3 protein: CASSDNSLSYEQYF. CDR3 bases: TGTGCCAGCAGTGACAACAGTCTCTCCTACGAGCAGTACTTC. The chain joins TRBV25-1 to TRBJ2-7, with D unresolved. Germline CDR1 MGHDK, CDR2 SYGVNS. The V gene lost 3 bases and the J gene lost 0 bases, with 9 bases spanning the gap. The CDR3 extends over 14 amino acids.

CDR3 DNA: TGTGCCAGCAGCCAATTTTTTGGGGAGTTCACAGATACGCAGTATTTT. Its translation: CASSQFFGEFTDTQYF. V usage is TRBV14 and J usage is TRBJ2-3; possibly TRBD2 for D (5 bases). CDR1 SGHDN and CDR2 FVKESK come from the germline V gene. The germline V and J ends were trimmed by 2 bases and 2 bases, with 14 bases remaining between them. This CDR3 spans 16 amino acids.

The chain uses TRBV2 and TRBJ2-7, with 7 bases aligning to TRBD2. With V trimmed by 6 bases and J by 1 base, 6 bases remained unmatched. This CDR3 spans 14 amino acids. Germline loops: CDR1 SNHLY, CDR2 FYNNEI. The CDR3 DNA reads TGTGCCAGCAGGACGGGAGGTAGTTCCTACGAGCAGTACTTC. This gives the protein CASRTGGSSYEQYF.

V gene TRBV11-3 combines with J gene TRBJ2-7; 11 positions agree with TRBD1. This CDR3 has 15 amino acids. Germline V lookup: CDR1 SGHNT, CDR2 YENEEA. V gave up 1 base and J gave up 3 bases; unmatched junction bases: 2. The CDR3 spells CASSLAGTGGYEQYF. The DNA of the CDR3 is TGTGCCAGCAGCTTAGCCGGGACAGGGGGCTACGAGCAGTACTTC.

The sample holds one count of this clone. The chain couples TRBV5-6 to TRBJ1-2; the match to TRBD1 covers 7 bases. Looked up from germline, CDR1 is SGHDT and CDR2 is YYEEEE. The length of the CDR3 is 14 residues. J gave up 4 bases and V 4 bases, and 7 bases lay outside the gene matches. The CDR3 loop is CASSLGTASYGYTF. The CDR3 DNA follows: TGTGCCAGCAGCCTGGGGACAGCCTCCTATGGCTACACCTTC.

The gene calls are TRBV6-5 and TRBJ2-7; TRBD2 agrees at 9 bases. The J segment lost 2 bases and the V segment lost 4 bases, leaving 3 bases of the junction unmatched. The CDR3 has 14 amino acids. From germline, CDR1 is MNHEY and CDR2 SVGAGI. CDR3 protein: CASSLVAGAYEQYF. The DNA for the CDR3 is TGTGCCAGCAGTTTGGTAGCGGGGGCCTACGAGCAGTACTTC.

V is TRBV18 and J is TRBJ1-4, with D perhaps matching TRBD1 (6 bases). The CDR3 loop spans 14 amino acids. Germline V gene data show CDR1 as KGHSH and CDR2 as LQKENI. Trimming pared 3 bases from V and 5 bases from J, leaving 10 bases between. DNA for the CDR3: TGTGCCAGCTCACCCTCGCAGGGGAATGAAAAACTGTTTTTT. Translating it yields CASSPSQGNEKLFF.

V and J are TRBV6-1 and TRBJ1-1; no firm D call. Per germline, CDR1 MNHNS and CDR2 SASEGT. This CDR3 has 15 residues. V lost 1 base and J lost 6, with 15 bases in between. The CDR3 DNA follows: TGTGCCAGCAGTGAAGGTCCATCCGGGTTCTCTGAAGCTTTCTTT. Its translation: CASSEGPSGFSEAFF.

CDR3 DNA sequence: TGTGCCAGCAGCTTAGCGGGGATAAGACTAGCGGGAGACGGGGATGAGCAGTTCTTC. It translates to CASSLAGIRLAGDGDEQFF. This chain links TRBV7-1 with TRBJ2-1; 12 bases align to TRBD2. TRBV7-1 is labeled an ORF, and its function is uncertain. The CDR3 is 19 residues long. J lost 8 bases, V lost 4 bases, and 18 bases had no gene match.

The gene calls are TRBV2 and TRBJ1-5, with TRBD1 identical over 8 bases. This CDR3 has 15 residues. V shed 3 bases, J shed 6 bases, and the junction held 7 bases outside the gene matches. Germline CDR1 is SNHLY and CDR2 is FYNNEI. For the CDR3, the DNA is TGTGCCAGCAGTGAGTTCAGGGGGCCAATTCAGCCCCAGCATTTT. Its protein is CASSEFRGPIQPQHF.

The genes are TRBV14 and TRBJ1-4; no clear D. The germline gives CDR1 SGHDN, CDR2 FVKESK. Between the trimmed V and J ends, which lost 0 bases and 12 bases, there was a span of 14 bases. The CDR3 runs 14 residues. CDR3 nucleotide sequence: TGTGCCAGCAGCCAAGATGGAGACCTTCGGGAACTGTTTTTT. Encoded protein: CASSQDGDLRELFF.

CDR3 in DNA: TGTGCCAGCAGCCAAGCAGGGACAGCCCATGAGCAGTTCTTC. This gives the protein CASSQAGTAHEQFF. The chain links TRBV14 to TRBJ2-1, with 7 bases aligning to TRBD1. This CDR3 spans 14 amino acids. Looked up from germline, CDR1 is SGHDN and CDR2 is FVKESK. The ends lost 1 base at V and 8 bases at J; junction bases unmatched: 5.

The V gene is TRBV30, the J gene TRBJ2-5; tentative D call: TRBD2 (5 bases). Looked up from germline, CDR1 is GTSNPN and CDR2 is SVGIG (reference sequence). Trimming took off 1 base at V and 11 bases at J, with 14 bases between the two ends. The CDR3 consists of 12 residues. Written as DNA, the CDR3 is TGTGCCTGGAGTGCCCAGATAGAGGGTCAGTACTTC. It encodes CAWSAQIEGQYF.